This is a list of T cell receptor beta chains from one sample in a study of T cell responses to AZD1222 COVID-19 vaccine. This table comes from immunoSEQ multiplex PCR, and its TCRdb copy is limited to in-frame clones, with some not included. The table shows 98,000 or so clones, with 75% to 90% occurring only once. The input for sequencing was peripheral blood, taken on day 0 of AZD1222 vaccination. The receptors come from an adult in good health. Both conserved end residues are part of each CDR3. The order of the fields is clone size, D gene, V gene, J gene, CDR3 protein, CDR3 DNA. A D gene is named only where the DNA matches it firmly. The size entry is marked missing in some rows and otherwise reads once, few, many or a size class.

once	-	TRBV20-1	TRBJ2-7	CSARTLRGQYF	TGCAGTGCCCGGACACTTCGGGGGCAGTACTTC
-	-	TRBV7-2	TRBJ1-6	CASSLRRSGKSSPLHF	TGTGCCAGCAGCTTAAGGCGGTCAGGGAAAAGTTCACCCCTCCACTTT
-	-	TRBV11-2	TRBJ2-1	CASSFTLIGQGGVF	TGTGCCAGCAGCTTTACTCTTATCGGGCAGGGGGGAGTCTTC
-	-	TRBV3-1/TRBV3-2	TRBJ1-2	CASSQLQQGAGYTF	TGTGCCAGCAGCCAGCTGCAGCAAGGCGCTGGCTACACCTTC
-	TRBD1	TRBV7-2	TRBJ2-7	CASSLLGDSYYEQYF	TGTGCCAGCAGCTTATTGGGGGACAGTTACTACGAGCAGTACTTC
-	TRBD1	TRBV24-1	TRBJ1-5	CAPHHMEDRTSSQHF	TGTGCCCCGCACCATATGGAGGACAGGACCTCTTCCCAGCATTTT
few	TRBD1	TRBV11-3	TRBJ2-3	CASSSDRDPQDTQYF	TGTGCCAGCAGCTCAGACAGGGATCCCCAAGATACGCAGTATTTT
-	-	TRBV30	TRBJ1-6	CAWSALPALGSPLHF	TGTGCCTGGAGTGCCCTCCCCGCCTTGGGTTCACCCCTCCACTTT
-	-	TRBV28	TRBJ2-1	CASSLGSQFEWFF	TGTGCCAGCAGTTTAGGTTCCCAGTTCGAGTGGTTCTTC
-	-	TRBV7-2	TRBJ2-3	CASSLGTPKGTQYF	TGTGCCAGCAGCTTAGGGACCCCAAAAGGGACGCAGTATTTT
once	TRBD1	TRBV6-2/TRBV6-3	TRBJ1-1	CASSYSIGTGGTEAFF	TGTGCCAGCAGTTACTCAATTGGGACAGGGGGCACTGAAGCTTTCTTT
-	-	TRBV5-1	TRBJ2-3	CASSLEPSTDTQYF	TGCGCCAGCAGCTTGGAGCCAAGCACAGATACGCAGTATTTT
-	-	TRBV20-1	TRBJ2-4	CSAPRGRQYF	TGCAGTGCCCCCCGGGGGCGGCAGTACTTC
-	TRBD1	TRBV5-4	TRBJ1-2	CASSLPQETGWYTF	TGTGCCAGCAGCCTCCCCCAAGAGACAGGGTGGTACACCTTC
-	-	TRBV9	TRBJ1-1	CASSVTGGGVNTEAFF	TGTGCCAGCAGCGTTACCGGGGGCGGGGTGAACACTGAAGCTTTCTTT
-	TRBD2	TRBV4-1	TRBJ2-3	CASSLSPGRTNTQYF	TGCGCCAGCAGTCTAAGCCCCGGGAGGACGAATACGCAGTATTTT
-	TRBD1	TRBV19	TRBJ1-5	CASRPGTVYSNQPQHF	TGTGCCAGTCGCCCAGGGACAGTCTATAGCAATCAGCCCCAGCATTTT
once	-	TRBV7-3	TRBJ2-3	CASSRPSSTQYF	TGTGCCAGCAGCCGCCCGAGCTCAACGCAGTATTTT
-	-	TRBV12-1	TRBJ1-5	CASSFHRNQPQHF	TGTGCCAGCAGCTTTCATCGAAATCAGCCCCAGCATTTT
once	-	TRBV5-1	TRBJ2-5	CASSLVSRGIMALETQYF	TGCGCCAGCAGCTTGGTTAGCCGAGGGATTATGGCCCTAGAGACCCAGTACTTC
-	-	TRBV6-5	TRBJ1-4	CASRVDTSTNEKLFF	TGTGCCAGCAGGGTGGACACCTCAACTAATGAAAAACTGTTTTTT
-	-	TRBV6-5	TRBJ1-3	CASSYKDYSGNTIYF	TGTGCCAGCAGTTACAAGGACTACTCTGGAAACACCATATATTTT
-	TRBD1	TRBV7-9	TRBJ2-7	CASQDLSRGLQQYF	TGTGCCAGTCAAGATCTCAGCAGGGGGCTTCAGCAGTACTTC
once	TRBD1	TRBV5-5	TRBJ1-1	CASTLGQGVMNTEAFF	TGTGCCAGCACCCTAGGACAGGGGGTAATGAACACTGAAGCTTTCTTT
-	TRBD1	TRBV18	TRBJ2-1	CASSPRTGITNEQFF	TGTGCCAGCTCACCAAGGACAGGGATTACTAATGAGCAGTTCTTC
few	TRBD1	TRBV6-2/TRBV6-3	TRBJ2-1	CASSKTGGSYNEQFF	TGTGCCAGCAGCAAGACAGGGGGCTCCTACAATGAGCAGTTCTTC
-	TRBD1	TRBV7-2	TRBJ1-2	CASSPGTDYGYTF	TGTGCCAGCAGCCCCGGGACAGATTATGGCTACACCTTC
-	-	TRBV6-2/TRBV6-3	TRBJ2-3	CASSPDDGAQYF	TGTGCCAGCAGCCCCGATGATGGAGCGCAGTATTTT
once	-	TRBV28	TRBJ1-1	CASSYGSTEAFF	TGTGCCAGCAGTTACGGTTCGACTGAAGCTTTCTTT
-	-	TRBV3-1/TRBV3-2	TRBJ2-5	CATRLRGSGSEQTQYF	TGTGCCACACGACTTAGGGGCTCAGGGAGCGAACAGACCCAGTACTTC
-	-	TRBV7-3	TRBJ2-5	CASSLSAQETQYF	TGTGCCAGCAGCCTTTCGGCCCAGGAGACCCAGTACTTC
-	TRBD1	TRBV7-7	TRBJ2-7	CASSLSTGSYEQYF	TGTGCTAGCAGCTTATCGACAGGGTCCTACGAGCAGTACTTC
-	TRBD2	TRBV5-1	TRBJ2-5	CASSPGLGGETQYF	TGCGCCAGCAGCCCGGGACTAGGAGGGGAGACCCAGTACTTC
few	TRBD2	TRBV6-5	TRBJ2-1	CASSPRGVANNEQFF	TGTGCCAGCAGTCCTCGGGGGGTGGCCAACAATGAGCAGTTCTTC
-	-	TRBV4-1	TRBJ2-7	CASSQDLILPNYQRSSYEQYF	TGCGCCAGCAGCCAAGATCTTATCCTCCCCAACTATCAGAGATCCTCCTACGAGCAGTACTTC
-	-	TRBV7-3	TRBJ1-1	CASSPIVGGRNTEAFF	TGTGCCAGCAGCCCTATAGTAGGAGGTCGGAACACTGAAGCTTTCTTT
-	-	TRBV25-1	TRBJ1-6	CASSDINRVPAYNSPLHF	TGTGCCAGCAGTGATATCAATCGGGTCCCGGCGTATAATTCACCCCTCCACTTT
-	TRBD1	TRBV18	TRBJ1-6	CASSRGQVEGSPLHF	TGTGCCAGCTCACGAGGACAGGTAGAAGGTTCACCCCTCCACTTT
once	TRBD1	TRBV29-1	TRBJ2-2	CSVGTGAGNTGELFF	TGCAGCGTTGGAACAGGGGCTGGGAACACCGGGGAGCTGTTTTTT
many	TRBD2	TRBV4-1	TRBJ2-1	CASSQEGSGGAREQFF	TGCGCCAGCAGCCAAGAGGGTAGCGGGGGGGCCAGAGAGCAGTTCTTC
-	TRBD1	TRBV19	TRBJ1-2	CASRSPGQGLWRGYTF	TGTGCCAGTAGATCCCCGGGACAGGGCCTTTGGAGAGGCTACACCTTC
once	TRBD1	TRBV5-5	TRBJ1-5	CASSSLTGAQPQHF	TGTGCCAGCAGCTCATTGACAGGGGCCCAGCCCCAGCATTTT
once	-	TRBV19	TRBJ1-1	CASSILGSRAFF	TGTGCCAGTAGTATCCTAGGGAGCCGGGCTTTCTTT
-	-	TRBV24-1	TRBJ1-5	CATSESWGSNQPQHF	TGTGCCACCAGTGAATCGTGGGGTAGCAATCAGCCCCAGCATTTT
-	-	TRBV6-5	TRBJ2-7	CASSILRSGSYEQYF	TGTGCCAGCAGTATCCTTAGGTCAGGCTCCTACGAGCAGTACTTC
-	TRBD1	TRBV4-1	TRBJ1-1	CASSQGRQGGPGTEAFF	TGCGCCAGCAGCCAAGGCCGACAGGGGGGTCCGGGGACTGAAGCTTTCTTT
-	TRBD1	TRBV5-1	TRBJ2-5	CASSPYRGQETQYF	TGCGCCAGCAGCCCGTACAGGGGGCAAGAGACCCAGTACTTC
-	-	TRBV30	TRBJ1-1	CAWSRLNTEAFF	TGTGCCTGGAGTAGATTGAACACTGAAGCTTTCTTT
once	-	TRBV4-2	TRBJ1-2	CASSQAKEQAINYGYTF	TGTGCCAGCAGCCAAGCGAAGGAGCAGGCGATTAACTATGGCTACACCTTC
few	-	TRBV25-1	TRBJ1-1	CASSDPGHNTEAFF	TGTGCCAGCAGTGACCCGGGACACAACACTGAAGCTTTCTTT
-	-	TRBV27	TRBJ1-2	CASRPPRRNGGYTF	TGTGCCAGCAGGCCCCCTCGGAGGAATGGTGGCTACACCTTC
-	-	TRBV5-1	TRBJ2-5	CASSLGPGEETQYF	TGCGCCAGCAGCTTGGGACCAGGGGAAGAGACCCAGTACTTC
-	-	TRBV9	TRBJ2-3	CASSVGRGDTQYF	TGTGCCAGCAGCGTAGGTAGGGGGGATACGCAGTATTTT
once	-	TRBV6-5	TRBJ1-6	CASSPGRNNSPLHF	TGTGCCAGCAGTCCCGGGAGAAATAATTCACCCCTCCACTTT
once	TRBD1	TRBV2	TRBJ2-7	CASKYETGIGYEQYF	TGTGCCAGCAAATACGAGACAGGGATTGGGTACGAGCAGTACTTC
-	-	TRBV28	TRBJ1-1	CASITRLFPLPEAFF	TGTGCCAGCATCACCAGACTCTTCCCGCTCCCTGAAGCTTTCTTT
-	-	TRBV2	TRBJ1-5	CASSADGNQPQHF	TGTGCCAGCAGTGCGGATGGCAATCAGCCCCAGCATTTT
-	-	TRBV5-8	TRBJ1-2	CASSFRTIGGYTF	TGTGCCAGCAGCTTCAGGACCATTGGGGGCTACACCTTC
-	TRBD1	TRBV2	TRBJ1-2	CASRDSSGGVYGYTF	TGTGCCAGCCGGGACAGCTCCGGGGGGGTCTATGGCTACACCTTC
-	TRBD1	TRBV27	TRBJ1-6	CASSLIVGTGGRGSPLHF	TGTGCCAGCAGTTTAATTGTTGGGACAGGGGGCAGAGGCTCACCCCTCCACTTT